The rows below give T cell receptor beta chains drawn from one sample of a study of T cell repertoires in cytomegalovirus infection. TCRdb itself ran the reads through MiXCR, one entry per CDR3 protein. The sample contains some 220,000 distinct CDR3 sequences, 9% to 15% of which appear only once. The material sequenced was PBMCs. These receptors were collected from a human donor in good health (CMV status not recorded). Some clones in this sample may be carry-over from other donors' samples. The CDR3 runs from the conserved cysteine through the conserved F or W. Fields, in order: D gene, clone size, J gene, V gene, CDR3 protein, CDR3 DNA. The D gene is left open where the match is weak. Rows may omit the clone size; those that give it use once, few, many or a size class.

TRBD2	few	TRBJ2-3	TRBV7-6	CASSSGTTTDTQYF	TGTGCCAGCAGCTCCGGGACTACCACAGATACGCAGTATTTT
-	-	TRBJ1-2	TRBV6-5	CASSYSQTSSYGYTF	TGTGCCAGCAGTTACTCGCAGACATCCAGCTATGGCTACACCTTC
-	few	TRBJ1-2	TRBV5-1	CASSLGSGPYGYTF	TGCGCCAGCAGCTTGGGGTCAGGGCCCTATGGCTACACCTTC
TRBD2	many	TRBJ2-5	TRBV7-2	CASSPPRAGGGETQYF	TGTGCCAGCAGCCCCCCCAGAGCGGGAGGGGGGGAGACCCAGTACTTC
-	many	TRBJ2-7	TRBV6-5	CASSPGRLLSEQYF	TGTGCCAGCAGCCCCGGACGACTTCTATCCGAGCAGTACTTC
TRBD2	many	TRBJ2-3	TRBV7-6	CASSLAIKGAGGRRMNTQYF	TGTGCCAGCAGCTTAGCTATTAAGGGGGCGGGGGGGCGAAGGATGAATACGCAGTATTTT
-	many	TRBJ1-1	TRBV12-3/TRBV12-4	CASSLGRGLPNTEAFF	TGTGCCAGCAGTTTAGGGAGGGGTTTACCGAACACTGAAGCTTTCTTT
TRBD2	-	TRBJ2-7	TRBV20-1	CSARAPRAGGPVPEQYF	TGCAGTGCTAGAGCCCCTAGGGCGGGAGGGCCCGTACCCGAGCAGTACTTC
-	many	TRBJ2-7	TRBV7-2	CASSLGGQGFYEQYF	TGTGCCAGCAGCTTAGGTGGGCAGGGTTTCTACGAGCAGTACTTC
-	-	TRBJ1-2	TRBV11-1	CASSSGYPYGYTF	TGTGCCAGCAGCTCTGGGTATCCCTATGGCTACACCTTC
-	many	TRBJ2-3	TRBV19	CASTQVQDTQYF	TGTGCCAGTACCCAGGTCCAGGATACGCAGTATTTT
-	-	TRBJ2-5	TRBV2	CASKAETQYF	TGTGCCAGCAAAGCGGAGACCCAGTACTTC
-	-	TRBJ2-7	TRBV19	CASSTQGAGEQYF	TGTGCCAGTAGTACCCAGGGAGCGGGCGAGCAGTACTTC
-	-	TRBJ1-1	TRBV2	CARGANTEAFF	TGTGCCAGGGGAGCGAACACTGAAGCTTTCTTT
-	-	TRBJ2-3	TRBV28	CASSIPDDTDTQYF	TGTGCCAGCAGTATCCCGGATGACACAGATACGCAGTATTTT
TRBD1	many	TRBJ1-2	TRBV7-2	CASQGQGIDGYTF	TGTGCCTCACAGGGACAGGGGATTGATGGCTACACCTTC
-	once	TRBJ1-1	TRBV19	CASSIEQNTEAFF	TGTGCCAGTAGTATAGAACAGAACACTGAAGCTTTCTTT
-	few	TRBJ2-3	TRBV24-1	CATSDLISAGGTDTQYF	TGTGCCACCAGTGATTTGATATCGGCGGGCGGCACAGATACGCAGTATTTT
TRBD1	many	TRBJ2-3	TRBV7-6	CASSSGQASSTDTQYF	TGTGCCAGCAGCTCCGGACAGGCCTCTAGCACAGATACGCAGTATTTT
-	-	TRBJ1-2	TRBV20-1	CSASVGVSYGYTF	TGCAGTGCTAGTGTCGGAGTCAGCTATGGCTACACCTTC
-	many	TRBJ2-7	TRBV7-8	CASSPRRQTYEQYF	TGTGCCAGCAGCCCTCGCCGACAGACCTACGAGCAGTACTTC
-	many	TRBJ1-1	TRBV7-2	CASSSRLGRDTEAFF	TGTGCCAGCAGCTCCCGACTCGGGAGGGACACTGAAGCTTTCTTT
-	-	TRBJ1-1	TRBV3-1	CASSQDRGGLNTEAFF	TGTGCCAGCAGCCAAGATCGGGGGGGTTTGAACACTGAAGCTTTCTTT
TRBD1	many	TRBJ2-5	TRBV7-2	CASSPGQGMETQYF	TGTGCCAGCAGCCCGGGACAGGGGATGGAGACCCAGTACTTC
-	many	TRBJ1-6	TRBV7-2	CASSLVPSHSYNSPLHF	TGTGCCAGCAGCTTAGTCCCCTCACACTCCTATAATTCACCCCTCCACTTT
TRBD2	many	TRBJ2-1	TRBV7-2	CASSLGLAGGGGNEQFF	TGTGCCAGCAGCTTAGGACTAGCGGGAGGAGGGGGCAATGAGCAGTTCTTC
-	-	TRBJ2-7	TRBV13	CASSPGLVGNYEQYF	TGTGCCAGCAGCCCCGGGCTAGTTGGGAACTACGAGCAGTACTTC
-	few	TRBJ2-3	TRBV29-1	CSVDWDSPDTQYF	TGCAGCGTCGACTGGGACTCGCCCGATACGCAGTATTTT
-	-	TRBJ2-4	TRBV29-1	CSVEEYQNIQYF	TGCAGCGTTGAGGAGTACCAAAACATTCAGTACTTC
-	many	TRBJ2-3	TRBV7-2	CASSLRGGGNTQYF	TGTGCCAGCAGCTTAAGAGGGGGAGGAAATACGCAGTATTTT
TRBD2	few	TRBJ2-1	TRBV20-1	CSATLAGGPNEQFF	TGCAGTGCTACACTAGCGGGAGGGCCCAATGAGCAGTTCTTC
-	-	TRBJ2-1	TRBV29-1	CSVERVSADEQFF	TGCAGCGTTGAAAGGGTCTCGGCTGATGAGCAGTTCTTC
-	few	TRBJ1-3	TRBV12-3/TRBV12-4	CASSSGTWPGNTIYF	TGTGCCAGCAGTTCCGGGACTTGGCCCGGAAACACCATATATTTT
-	many	TRBJ2-5	TRBV20-1	CSADRLVGVRAQETQYF	TGCAGTGCTGATCGACTAGTGGGAGTTAGGGCTCAAGAGACCCAGTACTTC
TRBD1	many	TRBJ2-5	TRBV5-5	CASSSPGQGAQETQYF	TGTGCCAGCAGCTCACCGGGACAGGGGGCCCAAGAGACCCAGTACTTC
-	many	TRBJ1-1	TRBV7-2	CASSRIMNTEAFF	TGTGCCAGCAGCCGAATTATGAACACTGAAGCTTTCTTT
TRBD2	few	TRBJ2-5	TRBV4-3	CASSHSLAGPQETQYF	TGCGCCAGCAGCCACTCCCTAGCGGGGCCCCAAGAGACCCAGTACTTC
TRBD1	-	TRBJ1-1	TRBV5-1	CASGRQGYPEAFF	TGCGCCAGCGGAAGACAGGGTTACCCTGAAGCTTTCTTT
-	few	TRBJ1-2	TRBV18	CASSQDVNYGYTF	TGTGCCAGCTCCCAGGATGTAAACTATGGCTACACCTTC
-	many	TRBJ1-1	TRBV4-3	CASSQDMGISAEAFF	TGCGCCAGCAGCCAAGATATGGGCATCTCCGCTGAAGCTTTCTTT
TRBD1	many	TRBJ1-3	TRBV6-1	CASSRRQGGGNTIYF	TGTGCCAGCAGCCGGAGACAGGGGGGGGGAAACACCATATATTTT
TRBD2	many	TRBJ2-7	TRBV7-2	CASSLEWTSNEQYF	TGTGCCAGCAGCTTAGAGTGGACTAGCAACGAGCAGTACTTC
-	many	TRBJ2-5	TRBV15	CATSRGQQETQYF	TGTGCCACCAGCAGAGGACAGCAAGAGACCCAGTACTTC
-	many	TRBJ2-1	TRBV6-6	CASSYEGKSSYNEQFF	TGTGCCAGCAGTTACGAGGGGAAGAGCTCCTACAATGAGCAGTTCTTC
-	-	TRBJ2-7	TRBV29-1	CSAARAGATYEQYF	TGCAGCGCGGCTAGGGCGGGGGCCACCTACGAGCAGTACTTC
-	few	TRBJ2-4	TRBV6-2/TRBV6-3	CASRGQRQENYIQYF	TGTGCCAGCAGGGGCCAGCGACAGGAGAATTACATTCAGTACTTC
-	many	TRBJ1-2	TRBV7-2	CASSSPQGSYYGYTF	TGTGCCAGCAGCTCTCCACAGGGTTCTTACTATGGCTACACCTTC
-	many	TRBJ1-3	TRBV7-8	CASSPRLGNTIYF	TGTGCCAGCAGCCCAAGACTTGGAAACACCATATATTTT
-	many	TRBJ2-4	TRBV7-8	CASSLDAQSIQYF	TGTGCCAGCAGCTTAGATGCGCAGTCCATTCAGTACTTC
-	few	TRBJ2-2	TRBV7-2	CASNPGHANPELFF	TGTGCCAGCAACCCCGGCCATGCAAATCCCGAGTTGTTTTTT
-	many	TRBJ1-1	TRBV12-3/TRBV12-4	CASSLGRDLNTEAFF	TGTGCCAGCAGCCTCGGGAGGGATTTGAACACTGAAGCTTTCTTT
-	many	TRBJ2-7	TRBV6-5	CASSYGTFYEQYF	TGTGCCAGCAGTTACGGGACCTTCTACGAGCAGTACTTC
-	-	TRBJ1-1	TRBV6-2/TRBV6-3	CASSYGGSGTEAFF	TGTGCCAGCAGTTATGGGGGGTCGGGCACTGAAGCTTTCTTT
-	-	TRBJ1-1	TRBV6-2/TRBV6-3	CASRKGNRLAFF	TGTGCTAGCAGGAAGGGGAACAGGCTGGCTTTCTTT
TRBD1	many	TRBJ1-5	TRBV20-1	CSARRDSSSQPQHF	TGCAGTGCTAGACGGGACAGTAGTTCTCAGCCCCAGCATTTT
-	-	TRBJ2-2	TRBV29-1	CSVGVGNAGELFF	TGCAGCGTTGGGGTGGGAAATGCCGGGGAGCTGTTTTTT
TRBD1	few	TRBJ1-3	TRBV5-1	CASSITGDASGNTIYF	TGCGCCAGCAGCATTACAGGGGATGCATCTGGAAACACCATATATTTT
TRBD1	many	TRBJ1-1	TRBV7-6	CASSLVTVNRGEAFF	TGTGCCAGCAGCTTAGTAACAGTGAACAGGGGTGAAGCTTTCTTT
TRBD2	-	TRBJ2-7	TRBV20-1	CSVIAGGGYEQYF	TGCAGTGTTATAGCGGGAGGGGGTTACGAGCAGTACTTC